This T cell receptor (beta chain) was obtained from a study of tissue T cells after allogeneic stem cell transplantation. Some clones are missing from TCRdb's copy, which holds only in-frame ones; the method was immunoSEQ multiplex PCR. The sample carries under 6,000 clones, 45% to 55% recorded once. The V and J ends lost 2 bases and 5 bases respectively, with 7 bases between them. CDR1 is FNHDT and CDR2 is SITEND in the germline V gene (reference sequence). The CDR3 runs 12 residues. Study-level findings and limits: Anatomically similar tissues had similar TCR repertoires within each patient. Blood and spleen captured only part of the tissue TCR repertoire. Across patients, clones rarely overlapped, yet motif clusters were shared tissue-specifically.

Time point denoted: mouse harvest day 7 after allogeneic transplant. The graft held 10^6 splenic CD5+ T cells and 10^7 T-cell-depleted bone marrow cells. A single count supports this clone. Its antigen is currently unknown. Gene names refer to mouse genes. The sequence runs out 1 residue before the end of the CDR3; the remainder is reconstructed from the germline J gene. The chain recombines TRBV19 with TRBJ1-1; D ambiguous. The sequence was obtained from a female BALB/c mouse given C57BL/6 T cells with graft-versus-host disease after an allogeneic hematopoietic cell transplant. The sequenced sample consisted of skin. The CDR3 DNA, read in part, is TGTGCCAGCAGTATTTGGGAGACAGAAGTCTTC. Protein sequence: CASSIWETEVF. The complete CDR3 protein is CASSIWETEVFF.